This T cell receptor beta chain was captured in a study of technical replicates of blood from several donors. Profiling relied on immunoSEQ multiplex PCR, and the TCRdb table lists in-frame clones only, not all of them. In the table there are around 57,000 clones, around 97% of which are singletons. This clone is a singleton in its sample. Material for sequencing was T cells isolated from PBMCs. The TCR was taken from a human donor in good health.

CDR3 DNA: TGTGCCAGCAGCTCGGGACAGGGGAGGAACCTTGAAGCTTTCTTT. The encoded protein is CASSSGQGRNLEAFF. The chain joins TRBV5-4 to TRBJ1-1; 10 bases fit TRBD1. The length of the CDR3 is 15 residues. V shed 3 bases and J 7 bases; nucleotides not matched to a gene: 9. Germline CDR1 is SGHNT and CDR2 is YYREEE (reference sequence).